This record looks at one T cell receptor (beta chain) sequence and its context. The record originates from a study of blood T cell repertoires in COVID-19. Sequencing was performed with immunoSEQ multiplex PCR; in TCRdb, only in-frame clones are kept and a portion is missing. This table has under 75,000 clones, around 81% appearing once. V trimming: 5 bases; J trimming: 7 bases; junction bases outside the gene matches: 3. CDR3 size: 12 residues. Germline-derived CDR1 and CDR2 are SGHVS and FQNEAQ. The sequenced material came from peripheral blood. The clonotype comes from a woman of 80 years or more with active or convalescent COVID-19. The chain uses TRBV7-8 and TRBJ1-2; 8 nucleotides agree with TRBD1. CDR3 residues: CASSVGQGGYTF. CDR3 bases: TGTGCCAGCAGCGTTGGACAGGGTGGCTACACCTTC.